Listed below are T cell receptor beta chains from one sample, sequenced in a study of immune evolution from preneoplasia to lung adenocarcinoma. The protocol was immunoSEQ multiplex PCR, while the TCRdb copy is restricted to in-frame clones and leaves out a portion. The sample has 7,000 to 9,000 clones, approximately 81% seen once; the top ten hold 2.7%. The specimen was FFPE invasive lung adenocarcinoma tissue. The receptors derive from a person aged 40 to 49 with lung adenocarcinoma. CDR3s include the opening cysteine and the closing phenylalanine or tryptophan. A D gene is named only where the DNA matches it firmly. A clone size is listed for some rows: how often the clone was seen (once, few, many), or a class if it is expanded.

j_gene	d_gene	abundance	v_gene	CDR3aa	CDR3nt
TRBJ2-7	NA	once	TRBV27	CASRTRNSYEQYF	TGTGCCAGCAGGACCCGTAACTCCTACGAGCAGTACTTC
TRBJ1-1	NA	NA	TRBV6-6	CASSRNTEAFF	TGTGCCAGCAGTCGGAACACTGAAGCTTTCTTT
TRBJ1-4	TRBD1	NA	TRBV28	CASIPGQGSEKLFF	TGTGCCAGCATTCCGGGACAGGGAAGTGAAAAACTGTTTTTT
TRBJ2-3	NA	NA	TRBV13	CASSLTSLRSTDTQYF	TGTGCCAGCAGCTTGACTAGTTTGAGGTCCACAGATACGCAGTATTTT
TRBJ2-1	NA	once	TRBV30	CAWSDSYNEQFF	TGTGCCTGGAGTGACAGCTACAATGAGCAGTTCTTC
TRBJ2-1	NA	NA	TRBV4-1	CASSQDFSYNEQFF	TGCGCCAGCAGCCAAGATTTTTCTTACAATGAGCAGTTCTTC
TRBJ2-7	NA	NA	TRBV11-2	CASSLPPGLKFYEQYF	TGTGCCAGCAGCTTACCCCCGGGACTGAAGTTCTACGAGCAGTACTTC
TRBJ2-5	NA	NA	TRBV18	CASSPNQETQYF	TGTGCCAGCTCACCGAACCAAGAGACCCAGTACTTC
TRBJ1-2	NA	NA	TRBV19	CASSIDTEYGYTF	TGTGCCAGTAGTATAGACACGGAATATGGCTACACCTTC
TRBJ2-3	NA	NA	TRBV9	CASSATYTDTQYF	TGTGCCAGCAGCGCGACCTACACAGATACGCAGTATTTT
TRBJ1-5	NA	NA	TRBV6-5	CASSYGVNQPQHF	TGTGCCAGCAGTTACGGTGTGAATCAGCCCCAGCATTTT
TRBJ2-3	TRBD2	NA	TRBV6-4	CASSEAGGTDTQYF	TGTGCCAGCAGTGAAGCGGGAGGCACAGATACGCAGTATTTT
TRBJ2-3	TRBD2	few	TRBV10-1	CASSDSSGGAADTQYF	TGCGCCAGCAGTGATAGCAGCGGGGGGGCAGCCGATACGCAGTATTTT
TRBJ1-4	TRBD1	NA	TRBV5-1	CASSIRTGGDEKLFF	TGCGCCAGCAGCATACGGACAGGGGGGGATGAAAAACTGTTTTTT
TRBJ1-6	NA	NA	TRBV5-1	CASRRGEGSPLHF	TGCGCCTCGAGAAGGGGCGAGGGTTCACCCCTCCACTTT
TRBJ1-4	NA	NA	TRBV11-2	CASSLDAGSGKLFF	TGTGCCAGCAGCTTAGACGCCGGGTCCGGAAAACTGTTTTTT
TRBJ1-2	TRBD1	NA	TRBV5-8	CASSLYRGKGYTF	TGTGCCAGCAGCTTGTACAGGGGTAAAGGCTACACCTTC
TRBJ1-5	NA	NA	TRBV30	CAWSVRQVGQPQHF	TGTGCCTGGAGTGTACGACAGGTCGGTCAGCCCCAGCATTTT
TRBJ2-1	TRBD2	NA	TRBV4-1	CASSQELAGTYEQFF	TGCGCCAGCAGCCAAGAACTAGCGGGGACGTATGAGCAGTTCTTC
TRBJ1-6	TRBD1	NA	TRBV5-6	CASSLGDRENSPLHF	TGTGCCAGCAGCTTGGGGGACAGGGAGAATTCACCCCTCCACTTT
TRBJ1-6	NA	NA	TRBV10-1	CASSDGNYNSPLHF	TGCGCCAGCAGTGATGGAAACTATAATTCACCCCTCCACTTT
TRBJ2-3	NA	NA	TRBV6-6	CASTTTKDTQYF	TGTGCCAGCACAACGACTAAGGATACGCAGTATTTT
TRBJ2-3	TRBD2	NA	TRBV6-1	CASSTIAGNTDTQYF	TGTGCCAGCAGCACTATAGCGGGGAACACAGATACGCAGTATTTT
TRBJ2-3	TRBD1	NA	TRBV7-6	CASSLAAGGDTQYF	TGTGCCAGCAGCTTAGCGGCAGGGGGAGATACGCAGTATTTT
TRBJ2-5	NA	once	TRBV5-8	CASSLFGETQYF	TGTGCCAGCAGCTTGTTCGGGGAGACCCAGTACTTC
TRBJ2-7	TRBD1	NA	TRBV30	CAWSPGQELYEQYF	TGTGCCTGGAGCCCGGGACAGGAGCTCTACGAGCAGTACTTC
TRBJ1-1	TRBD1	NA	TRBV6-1	CASREQGELSTEAFF	TGTGCCAGCAGAGAACAGGGGGAATTGAGCACTGAAGCTTTCTTT